Following are 5 T cell receptor beta chains from one sample sequenced in a study of beta chain features in type 1 diabetes. Findings and caveats of the study: Shorter TCRB CDR3s, moderately but significantly so, were found in Type 1 diabetes patients in all four CD4+ subsets.

Antigen specificity for these receptors is unknown. Every isolated RNA sample was fully reverse transcribed, so sequencing captured expressed TCRB transcripts. Data came from immunoSEQ multiplex PCR; TCRdb stores just in-frame clones and leaves some out. The sample records 400,000 or so clones, roughly 12% being singletons. The sequencing sample was made of naive CD4+ T cells from blood. All receptors come from a woman younger than 30 with type 1 diabetes.

This clone has only a few counts. J is TRBJ2-7 and V is TRBV4-3; D gene ambiguous. This CDR3 is built from 14 residues. Germline CDR1 and CDR2: LGHNA and YSLEER. V was shortened by 3 bases and J by 6 bases, with 15 bases between the two germline ends. CDR3: CASSHNSNLGEQYF. The CDR3 nucleotides read TGCGCCAGCAGCCACAACTCTAACCTCGGCGAGCAGTACTTC.

This chain links TRBV4-3 with TRBJ1-2; D perhaps matches TRBD1 (5 bases). Germline V gene data show CDR1 as LGHNA and CDR2 as YSLEER. With 0 bases removed from V and 5 bases from J, the gap between germline ends came to 10 bases. The CDR3 is made up of 14 amino acids. CDR3 sequence (DNA): TGCGCCAGCAGCCAAGAGGAGGGACTTTATGGCTACACCTTC. It yields the protein CASSQEEGLYGYTF.

The chain has TRBV6-6 and TRBJ2-4; 8 positions match TRBD2. Per germline, CDR1 MNHNY and CDR2 SVGAGI (reference sequence). Trimming took 2 bases from V and 0 from J; bases not matched to a gene: 3. This CDR3 is 16 amino acids long. The CDR3 DNA reads as TGTGCCAGCAGTTACATGCGGGGGGTAGCCAAAAACATTCAGTACTTC. Its protein is CASSYMRGVAKNIQYF.

V usage is TRBV7-9 and J usage is TRBJ2-1; 8 positions match TRBD1. There are 12 residues in the CDR3. V lost 5 bases and J lost 8; bases outside the gene matches: 2. Germline V gene sequence: CDR1 SEHNR, CDR2 FQNEAQ (reference sequence). This CDR3 is CASSAGGDEQFF. The CDR3 nucleotides read TGTGCCAGCAGCGCAGGGGGCGATGAGCAGTTCTTC.

The chain employs TRBV7-9 and TRBJ2-7; D unresolved. The CDR3 consists of 13 residues. V lost 2 bases to trimming and J lost 4 bases, with 9 bases between them. Germline assignment: CDR1 SEHNR and CDR2 FQNEAQ (reference sequence). This CDR3 is CASSLRGYYEQYF. Written as DNA, the CDR3 is TGTGCCAGCAGCTTACGAGGATATTACGAGCAGTACTTC.